Listed below are T cell receptor beta chains from one sample, sequenced in a study of cytomegalovirus exposure and HLA in healthy donors. Clones were read by immunoSEQ multiplex PCR, and TCRdb kept only the in-frame ones, dropping some. The sample records about 150,000 clones, around 86% being singletons. The sequenced sample consisted of PBMCs. These TCRs come from a woman aged 50 to 60 in good health and CMV-seropositive. Each CDR3 is given with its conserved first and last residue. D genes are given only for firm matches. Some rows have no size entry. The others give once, few or many, or a class for an expanded clone.

>TRBJ2-5|TRBD2|TRBV4-1|.|16
TGCGCCAGCAGCCAAGAGGCGGGTAGCGGGATAGAGACCCAGTACTTC
CASSQEAGSGIETQYF
>TRBJ1-2|.|TRBV7-2|.|15
TGTGCCAGCAGTTTGGCCACAGATTTTCCCTATGGCTACACCTTC
CASSLATDFPYGYTF
>TRBJ2-1|.|TRBV9|.|16
TGTGCCAGCAGCGTAGTTGGGGCCTGGTCTTACAATGAGCAGTTCTTC
CASSVVGAWSYNEQFF
>TRBJ1-2|.|TRBV9|.|18
TGTGCCAGCAGCGTAGATTTGGGGAGGCAAGGGTCGGACTATGGCTACACCTTC
CASSVDLGRQGSDYGYTF
>TRBJ2-1|TRBD2|TRBV6-4|.|18
TGTGCCAGCAGTGAAGGGCCCAGCGGGGGGGCATCCTACAATGAGCAGTTCTTC
CASSEGPSGGASYNEQFF
>TRBJ1-5|.|TRBV19|.|14
TGTGCCAGTGCCGGAGTCAATAGCAATCAGCCCCAGCATTTT
CASAGVNSNQPQHF
>TRBJ2-6|.|TRBV7-2|.|16
TGTGCCAGCAGCTTACAGGGTTTCTCTGGGGCCAACGTCCTGACTTTC
CASSLQGFSGANVLTF
>TRBJ1-2|TRBD1|TRBV5-5|.|13
TGTGCCAGCAGCTTGGGACAGGGGGTTGGCTACACCTTC
CASSLGQGVGYTF
>TRBJ2-1|TRBD1|TRBV5-1|.|15
TGCGCCAGCAGCACCGGACAGGGGAACTACAATGAGCAGTTCTTC
CASSTGQGNYNEQFF
>TRBJ1-2|TRBD1|TRBV15|.|14
TGTGCCACTCGACCGGGACAGGGGACCTATGGCTACACCTTC
CATRPGQGTYGYTF
>TRBJ1-1|TRBD1|TRBV7-3|.|16
TGTGCCAGCAGCTTATCCCCGGACAGGGCGAACACTGAAGCTTTCTTT
CASSLSPDRANTEAFF
>TRBJ1-2|.|TRBV5-6|.|14
TGTGCCAGCAGCTTGCCAGGGTCGGGCTATGGCTACACCTTC
CASSLPGSGYGYTF
>TRBJ2-7|.|TRBV11-2|few|15
TGTGCCAGCAGCTTCCGGCCAGACTCCTCCTACGAGCAGTACTTC
CASSFRPDSSYEQYF
>TRBJ1-3|.|TRBV30|.|13
TGTGCCTGGTCGTGGACAGAAGGAAACACCATATATTTT
CAWSWTEGNTIYF
>TRBJ2-7|TRBD2|TRBV15|.|15
TGTGCCACCAGCAGAGGAAGCGGGAGGGACTACGAGCAGTACTTC
CATSRGSGRDYEQYF
>TRBJ2-1|.|TRBV19|.|15
TGTGCCAGTAGTATCGGAACCCCGGGCTACAATGAGCAGTTCTTC
CASSIGTPGYNEQFF
>TRBJ2-6|.|TRBV7-9|.|15
TGTGCCAGCAGCTTAGCAGGGGCCGGGGCCAACGTCCTGACTTTC
CASSLAGAGANVLTF
>TRBJ2-7|.|TRBV6-6|.|16
TGTGCCAGCACCGTTACGGGGGGACAATCGGGATACGAGCAGTACTTC
CASTVTGGQSGYEQYF
>TRBJ2-2|TRBD2|TRBV7-9|.|14
TGTGCCACCTCGGAGCGGGGGTACACCGGGGAGCTGTTTTTT
CATSERGYTGELFF
>TRBJ2-7|TRBD2|TRBV15|.|16
TGTGCCACCAGCAGATTTACTAGCGGGAGGGCGGGCGAGCAGTACTTC
CATSRFTSGRAGEQYF
>TRBJ2-3|.|TRBV19|.|14
TGTGCCAGTAGTATCACAGGGACCACAGATACGCAGTATTTT
CASSITGTTDTQYF
>TRBJ2-1|TRBD1|TRBV9|.|21
TGTGCCAGCAGCACACCCCCCGGGACAGGGGGTCCGTCGGCCACTTACAATGAGCAGTTCTTC
CASSTPPGTGGPSATYNEQFF
>TRBJ2-3|.|TRBV6-1|.|13
TGTGCCAGCCGCAGGGGTGGCACAGATACGCAGTATTTT
CASRRGGTDTQYF
>TRBJ2-5|TRBD2|TRBV6-5|.|13
TGTGCCAGCAGGGAACTAGCGGGAGGAGAGCAGTACTTC
CASRELAGGEQYF
>TRBJ2-3|.|TRBV7-6|.|16
TGTGCCAGCAGCGCCATAGCGGCCGTTCGCACAGATACGCAGTATTTT
CASSAIAAVRTDTQYF